This TCR beta chain was sequenced during a study of blood T cells in healthy people across ages. The authors extracted at least 5 micrograms of total RNA per sample. The study, taken as a whole, reports: Estimates of total diversity, which came from one million sequenced T cells, were considered to be underestimates. PBMCs went unsorted, and a conclusive naive versus antigen-experienced comparison was therefore prevented.

As to this clonotype: Antigen: not known.

A second 7 to 11 cycle PCR used barcoded and J-beta primers. MiXCR was run by TCRdb on the 5' RACE reads, yielding one entry per CDR3 protein. The table has roughly 1,700,000 distinct CDR3 sequences, roughly 27% seen once. The germline V gene has CDR1 SGHRS and CDR2 YFSETQ. The ends were cut back, 2 bases at V and 0 bases at J, with 8 bases in the middle. This CDR3 comprises 14 residues. This TCR was recovered from a woman aged 30 to 39 in good health. The chain recombines TRBV5-1 with TRBJ1-1; no clear D. The sample comprised blood. CDR3 bases: TGCGCCAGCAGCTTAGCCAACTTGAACACTGAAGCTTTCTTT. Translated: CASSLANLNTEAFF.